These 6 T cell receptor beta chains originate from one sample sequenced in a study of blood T cell repertoires in COVID-19. Profiled with immunoSEQ multiplex PCR; TCRdb holds only in-frame clones, not every one. The sample holds just over 150,000 clones, 75% to 90% seen once. The sequenced sample consisted of peripheral blood. These receptors were collected from a human donor with acute or convalescent COVID-19. The donor label of this sample is uncertain.

The chain's CDR3 is CAIDARDRGLCEQYF. DNA of the CDR3: TGTGCCATTGATGCCCGGGACAGGGGTTTGTGCGAGCAGTACTTC. V gene TRBV6-5 combines with J gene TRBJ2-7; 10 nucleotides line up with TRBD1. V was clipped by 10 bases and J by 6 bases; unmatched bases: 15. This CDR3 has 15 amino acids. The germline gives CDR1 MNHEY, CDR2 SVGAGI.

V usage is TRBV2 and J usage is TRBJ1-5, with 9 bases fitting TRBD1. CDR3 length: 19 amino acids. J was trimmed by 0 bases and V by 6 bases; bases with no gene match: 15. Germline CDR1 reads SNHLY; CDR2 reads FYNNEI. The CDR3 region has the DNA TGTGCCAGCAGCGAAAGGGAACAGGGGGCGGTTAATAGCAATCAGCCCCAGCATTTT. Its translation is CASSEREQGAVNSNQPQHF.

V gene TRBV18 combines with J gene TRBJ1-2; the match to TRBD1 covers 8 bases. Germline loops: CDR1 KGHSH, CDR2 LQKENI. Trimming took 3 bases from V and 2 from J; bases not matched to a gene: 8. This CDR3 has 16 residues. As DNA, the CDR3 is TGTGCCAGCTCACCGCCTATGGGACAGGCGAACTATGGCTACACCTTC. Translation: CASSPPMGQANYGYTF.

The chain combines TRBV27 with TRBJ1-5; D perhaps matches TRBD1 (5 bases). The CDR3 extends over 14 amino acids. Trimming removed 0 bases at V and 2 bases at J, with 5 bases between. Germline lookup yields CDR1 MNHEY and CDR2 SMNVEV (reference sequence). CDR3 amino acids: CASSLSGGNQPQHF. In nucleotides, the CDR3 is TGTGCCAGCAGTTTATCAGGGGGCAATCAGCCCCAGCATTTT.

This clone was detected a few times. This chain links TRBV7-3 with TRBJ1-1; D not certain. V was clipped by 1 base and J by 4 bases, with 13 bases between them. Germline V gene sequence: CDR1 SGHTA, CDR2 FQGTGA. The CDR3 contains 15 residues. CDR3 DNA sequence: TGTGCCAGCAGCTTAAGTGGAGGGAGGAGCACTGAAGCTTTCTTT. It encodes CASSLSGGRSTEAFF.

The V call is TRBV4-3, the J call TRBJ1-2, with a tentative D call TRBD1 (5 bases). CDR3 size: 15 residues. V was shortened by 0 bases and J by 2 bases, with 10 bases between the two germline ends. Germline V gene data show CDR1 as LGHNA and CDR2 as YSLEER. CDR3 region: CASSQDRNRNYGYTF. The CDR3 bases are TGCGCCAGCAGCCAAGATCGAAACAGGAACTATGGCTACACCTTC.